A single sample is the source of the 5 T cell receptor beta chains below, sequenced in a study of T cells after yellow fever vaccination. From the 5' RACE reads, TCRdb called clonotypes with MiXCR, one entry per CDR3 protein. The table lists about 370,000 distinct CDR3 sequences, 11% of them singletons, with around 19% in the top ten. Sequencing was performed on PBMCs, taken on the day of the first yellow fever vaccination. Every receptor here comes from a man between 18 and 29 years old who received the YFV17D yellow fever vaccine.

The sample holds many counts of this clonotype. The genes are TRBV9 and TRBJ2-2; 10 bases line up with TRBD2. CDR3 length: 15 amino acids. Germline CDR1 is SGDLS and CDR2 is YYNGEE. V dropped 4 bases and J dropped 5; count of bases not matched to a gene: 5. The CDR3 protein is CASSTTSGETGELFF. The CDR3 DNA sequence: TGTGCCAGCAGCACCACTAGCGGGGAGACCGGGGAGCTGTTTTTT.

This clonotype was seen a handful of times. This chain uses TRBV7-9 with TRBJ2-7; D gene ambiguous. The CDR3 consists of 12 residues. Germline V CDR1 and CDR2: SEHNR, FQNEAQ (reference sequence). V lost 4 bases, J lost 2 bases, and 6 bases lay in between. Written as DNA, the CDR3 is TGTGCCAGCAGCTCCGGACCCTACGAGCAGTACTTC. It yields the protein CASSSGPYEQYF.

The V gene is TRBV20-1, the J gene TRBJ2-5; D not resolved. With 5 bases removed from V and 2 bases from J, the gap between germline ends came to 12 bases. Germline V gene sequence: CDR1 DFQATT, CDR2 SNEGSKA (reference sequence). The CDR3 has 13 residues. Here the CDR3 DNA reads TGCAGTGCTCCGGACCCCCAGCAAGAGACCCAGTACTTC. It is translated as CSAPDPQQETQYF.

This clonotype was detected a few times. The chain recombines TRBV5-1 with TRBJ1-1; no clear D. CDR1 is SGHRS and CDR2 is YFSETQ in the germline V gene. Trimming cost V 0 bases and J 6 bases, with 9 bases left between them. The CDR3 has 13 residues. The CDR3 bases are TGCGCCAGCAGCTTGGAACCCACCTCTGAAGCTTTCTTT. Its translation: CASSLEPTSEAFF. Full variable domain (rest looked up from reference TRBV5-1 and TRBJ1-1): KAGVTQTPRYLIKTRGQQVTLSCSPISGHRSVSWYQQTPGQGLQFLFEYFSETQRNKGNFPGRFSGRQFSNSRSEMNVSTLELGDSALYLCASSLEPTSEAFFGQGTRLTVV.

The chain employs TRBV12-3 or TRBV12-4 and TRBJ1-6; the D is unclear. Trimming took 8 bases from V and 4 from J, leaving 6 bases between them. The CDR3 loop spans 12 amino acids. The CDR3 coding sequence is TGTGCCAGCGAGTCTTATAATTCACCCCTCCACTTT. Its protein is CASESYNSPLHF.